This TCR beta chain was profiled in a study of blood T cells in healthy people across ages. Study results and caveats: With age, beta diversity per million T cells declined roughly linearly, significantly by 30 to 40. Diversity estimates drawn from one million T cells were deemed underestimates.

This clonotype was found a few times. Antigen unknown. Together with a sample-barcoded 5' primer, a J-beta primer mix was included in a second PCR lasting about 6 to 11 cycles. TCRdb recomputed calls from the 5' RACE reads with MiXCR, one row per CDR3 protein. The repertoire holds about 1.4 million distinct CDR3 sequences, with approximately 59% as singletons. Sequencing input: blood. The TCR originated in a man aged 18-30 years in good health.

The CDR3 bases are TGCGCCAGCAGCCAAGACCTCCAGGTTGGCGGGCTAGCGGGAGTGGGCCAAGAGACCCAGTACTTC. It specifies CASSQDLQVGGLAGVGQETQYF. V gene TRBV4-1 combines with J gene TRBJ2-5, with 10 bases lining up with TRBD2. V shed 0 bases, J shed 1 base, and the junction held 20 bases outside the gene matches. The CDR3 loop spans 22 amino acids. Germline V lookup: CDR1 MGHRA, CDR2 YSYEKL.